The following is a TCR beta chain sequence with its context. Its antigen remains unidentified. CDR3 length equals 14 residues. The method was immunoSEQ multiplex PCR; TCRdb's version includes in-frame clones alone and lacks a portion of them. The table lists about 330,000 clones, around 66% of them singletons. This sample is drawn from a study of cytotoxic CD8 clonotypes in ibrutinib-treated CLL. The wider study: Partial response occurred in approximately 24 patients and complete response in 2; at median about 6 years, approximately 14 remained remitted and roughly 12 progressed.

TCR beta libraries used 1.5 to 2.5 micrograms of genomic DNA from cryopreserved PBMCs. General study points: At ibrutinib response, clonality increased, and at progression it declined back toward baseline.

This specimen was PBMCs, taken after 36 months of ibrutinib treatment. The V call is TRBV21-1, the J call TRBJ1-4. TRBV21-1 is a listed pseudogene. The sequence derives from a human donor with chronic lymphocytic leukemia. The CDR3 here is CASSRLGSRGKLFF. For the CDR3, the DNA is TGTGCCAGCAGCAGACTCGGGAGCCGCGGGAAACTGTTTTTT.